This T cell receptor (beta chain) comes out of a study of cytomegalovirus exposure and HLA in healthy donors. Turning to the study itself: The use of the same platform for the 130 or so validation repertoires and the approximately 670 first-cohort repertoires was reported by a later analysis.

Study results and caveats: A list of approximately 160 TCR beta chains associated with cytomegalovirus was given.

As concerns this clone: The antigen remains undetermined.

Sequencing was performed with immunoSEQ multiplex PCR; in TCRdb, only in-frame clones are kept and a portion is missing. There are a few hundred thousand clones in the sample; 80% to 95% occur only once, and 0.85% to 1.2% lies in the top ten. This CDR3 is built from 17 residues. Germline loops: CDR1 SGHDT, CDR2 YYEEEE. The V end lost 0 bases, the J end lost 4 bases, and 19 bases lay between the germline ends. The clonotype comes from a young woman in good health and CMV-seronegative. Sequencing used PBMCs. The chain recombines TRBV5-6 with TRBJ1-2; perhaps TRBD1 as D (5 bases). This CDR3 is CASSLALFGGSSYGYTF. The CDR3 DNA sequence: TGTGCCAGCAGCTTGGCCTTATTCGGGGGTTCTAGCTATGGCTACACCTTC.